The 3 T cell receptor beta chains listed next were all sequenced from one sample in a study of T cells in Graves' hyperthyroidism and ophthalmopathy (dated by TCRdb to the late 2010s). The method was multiplex PCR. The sequencing machine was an Illumina HiSeq 2000. Amplification of TCR beta CDR3 regions was carried out from RNA transcripts. The first round of RT-PCR for the TCR CDR3 was performed with the HTBI primer set and the Qiagen OneStep RT-PCR kit. Using fastp at Q25 and MiXCR, TCRdb reprocessed the public reads and kept productive beta chains. Each CDR3 protein gets just one entry, which takes the most common genes and DNA from the rows behind it. For this sample there are about 640,000 distinct CDR3 sequences; 20% to 25% appear just once. The top ten clonotypes cover roughly 30% of the sample. Sequenced sample: blood. The receptors here all came from a young man with Graves' ophthalmopathy.

This clonotype has at least ten counts. The chain links TRBV20-1 to TRBJ2-1; D is perhaps TRBD1 (6 bases). The CDR3 totals 15 residues. The germline V gene has CDR1 DFQATT and CDR2 SNEGSKA (reference sequence). Trimming removed 2 bases from V and 0 bases from J, with 11 bases in between. CDR3: CSARRGISSYNEQFF. The CDR3 region has the DNA TGCAGTGCTAGAAGGGGGATCAGCTCCTACAATGAGCAGTTCTTC.

This clonotype was observed a few times. V gene TRBV12-3 or TRBV12-4 combines with J gene TRBJ1-3; D unresolved. V lost 4 bases and J 4 bases, leaving 8 bases between the germline ends. The CDR3 runs to 13 residues. Here the CDR3 DNA reads TGTGCCAGCAGTTCCTCCCTAGGAAACACCATATATTTT. Its protein product is CASSSSLGNTIYF.

With respect to this clonotype: This may be a read error: a much more frequent sequence differs by one nucleotide. It is unclear where the CDR3 begins or ends on the DNA, so no DNA is shown, and the CDR3 is as TCRdb lists it. The V gene is TRBV30, the J gene TRBJ2-5; TRBD1 was called by the table and not checked on the DNA. Germline values: CDR1 GTSNPN, CDR2 SVGIG (reference sequence). The CDR3 adds up to 11 amino acids, both ends counted. CDR3: CTWATGSASYF.